This entry lists 27 T cell receptor beta chains sequenced from one sample in a study of shared clonotypes between healthy human individuals. This table comes from immunoSEQ multiplex PCR, and its TCRdb copy is limited to in-frame clones, with some not included. The sample includes some 2,100,000 clones, about 93% of them seen just once. Naive CD8 cells comprised CD45RO-negative, CCR7-positively selected cells, excluding terminally differentiated effector memory CD45RA+ cells. What was sequenced was naive CD8+ T cells from PBMCs. The receptors derive from a man aged 18 to 30 in good health. Some clones in this sample may be carry-over from other donors' samples.

The chain links TRBV7-8 to TRBJ2-7; a possible D gene is TRBD2 (5 bases). V dropped 0 bases and J dropped 5 bases, with 8 bases sitting between them. CDR1 is SGHVS, CDR2 FQNEAQ, per germline. This CDR3 has 13 residues. The CDR3 nucleotides are TGTGCCAGCAGCTTAGCGCGGGCCCACGAGCAGTACTTC. It translates to CASSLARAHEQYF.

Notes on this clone: Other DNA sequences within the sample encode an identical CDR3. The chain is built from TRBV27 and TRBJ2-7; 9 nucleotides align to TRBD1. Germline V gene sequence: CDR1 MNHEY, CDR2 SMNVEV (reference sequence). The CDR3 consists of 14 residues. V lost 6 bases to trimming and J lost 3 bases; unmatched junction nucleotides: 6. CDR3 loop: CASSLGQGLYEQYF. The CDR3 nucleotides are TGTGCCAGCAGCTTGGGACAGGGACTCTACGAGCAGTACTTC.

The chain links TRBV7-8 to TRBJ2-5; D is ambiguous. Trimming shortened V by 1 base and J by 6 bases, and 3 bases separated the two germline ends. The CDR3 runs to 11 residues. CDR1 and CDR2 from the germline V gene are SGHVS and FQNEAQ. CDR3 in DNA: TGTGCCAGCAGCTTAGATCAGACCCAGTACTTC. This encodes CASSLDQTQYF.

This chain links TRBV4-1 with TRBJ2-5; D is perhaps TRBD2 (5 bases). Trimming pared 2 bases from V and 1 base from J, leaving 8 bases between. The CDR3 runs to 14 residues. Germline CDR1 is MGHRA and CDR2 is YSYEKL. The CDR3, as DNA: TGCGCCAGCAGCCAACGGGAAAGCCAAGAGACCCAGTACTTC. Amino acids: CASSQRESQETQYF.

This clone appeared once. The genes are TRBV7-2 and TRBJ1-4; D gene uncertain. The CDR3 loop spans 14 amino acids. Germline CDR1 and CDR2: SGHTA and FQGNSA. Trimming cost V 1 base and J 8 bases, with 11 bases left between them. CDR3 in DNA: TGTGCCAGCAGCTTAGTGGTCCCCCCCGAAAAACTGTTTTTT. It translates to CASSLVVPPEKLFF.

The chain uses TRBV7-2 and TRBJ2-3, with no clear D. The V end was cut by 6 bases, the J end by 4 bases, with 8 bases between. The CDR3 extends over 12 amino acids. The germline V gene encodes CDR1 SGHTA and CDR2 FQGNSA. The CDR3 region is CASSPGPDTQYF. The DNA for the CDR3 is TGTGCCAGCAGTCCTGGCCCAGATACGCAGTATTTT.

The genes are TRBV19 and TRBJ2-5, with 8 bases lining up with TRBD1. From germline, CDR1 is LNHDA and CDR2 SQIVND (reference sequence). CDR3 size: 13 residues. J was trimmed by 5 bases and V by 5 bases; bases with no gene match: 4. CDR3 DNA: TGTGCCAGTAGTCCCAGGGGGCTGGAGACCCAGTACTTC. Its translation: CASSPRGLETQYF.

This rearrangement joins TRBV4-1 to TRBJ1-1; possibly TRBD1 for D (5 bases). V dropped 7 bases and J dropped 4 bases, with 10 bases sitting between them. Germline V gene lookup returns CDR1 MGHRA and CDR2 YSYEKL. The CDR3 totals 12 residues. In DNA, the CDR3 is TGCGCCAGCAAGCAGGGCACCACTGAAGCTTTCTTT. Residues: CASKQGTTEAFF.

The V gene is TRBV15, the J gene TRBJ2-3; no firm D call. V dropped 2 bases and J dropped 6 bases, with 6 bases sitting between them. The CDR3 runs 12 residues. Germline CDR1 reads LNHNV; CDR2 reads YYDKDF (reference sequence). CDR3 sequence (DNA): TGTGCCACCAGCAGACGCAGGGATACGCAGTATTTT. Translating it yields CATSRRRDTQYF.

V gene TRBV27 combines with J gene TRBJ1-1, with 7 bases fitting TRBD1. This CDR3 comprises 15 residues. CDR1 is MNHEY and CDR2 is SMNVEV in the germline V gene (reference sequence). J was trimmed by 4 bases and V by 6 bases; bases with no gene match: 11. The CDR3 DNA reads TGTGCCAGCAGGCGCCTGACAGGGCTTTTCACTGAAGCTTTCTTT. Protein: CASRRLTGLFTEAFF.

This sequence joins TRBV7-8 and TRBJ2-1, with TRBD1 matching over 8 bases. V lost 8 bases, J lost 5 bases, and 8 bases stayed unmatched. The CDR3 has 14 amino acids. The germline CDR1 and CDR2 sequences are SGHVS and FQNEAQ. The CDR3 loop reads CASRNQGANNEQFF. The CDR3 nucleotides read TGTGCCAGCCGAAACCAGGGGGCCAACAATGAGCAGTTCTTC.

The V and J genes are TRBV28 and TRBJ2-3; either TRBD1 or TRBD2 may supply D (6 bases each). Deletions cut 5 bases from V and 4 bases from J, with 19 bases between. Germline V lookup: CDR1 MDHEN, CDR2 SYDVKM. This CDR3 is built from 16 residues. The chain's CDR3 is CASSGTWGAKADTQYF. The CDR3 bases are TGTGCCAGCAGTGGGACCTGGGGGGCGAAGGCAGATACGCAGTATTTT.

V gene TRBV7-9 combines with J gene TRBJ2-5; perhaps TRBD2 as D (6 bases). The germline CDR1 and CDR2 sequences are SEHNR and FQNEAQ (reference sequence). The CDR3 loop spans 15 amino acids. The V and J ends lost 4 bases and 3 bases respectively, with 15 bases between them. The CDR3 sequence: CASSSSGLLKETQYF. The CDR3 coding sequence is TGTGCCAGCAGCTCCTCGGGACTCCTGAAAGAGACCCAGTACTTC.

V and J are TRBV2 and TRBJ2-7; either TRBD1 or TRBD2 may supply D (5 bases each). This CDR3 contains 14 residues. The V gene lost 8 bases and the J gene lost 6 bases, with 20 bases spanning the gap. Germline CDR1 SNHLY, CDR2 FYNNEI. The CDR3 DNA follows: TGTGCCAGCTCGTCCTGGACGGGGACGATCGAGCAGTACTTC. Its translation is CASSSWTGTIEQYF.

This chain connects TRBV5-5 to TRBJ1-5, with D possibly matching TRBD1 (6 bases). The CDR3 covers 16 residues. The ends were cut back, 0 bases at V and 2 bases at J, with 12 bases in the middle. Germline CDR1 and CDR2: SGHKS and YYEKEE (reference sequence). CDR3: CASSLVWGHGNQPQHF. The CDR3 nucleotides are TGTGCCAGCAGCTTGGTATGGGGGCACGGCAATCAGCCCCAGCATTTT.

J is TRBJ1-1 and V is TRBV5-4; D is unresolved. The V end lost 4 bases, the J end lost 3 bases, and 10 bases lay between the germline ends. CDR1 and CDR2 from the germline V gene are SGHNT and YYREEE (reference sequence). This CDR3 is built from 13 residues. CDR3 nucleotide sequence: TGTGCCAGCAGCGCGGGTGCAGACACTGAAGCTTTCTTT. This translates into CASSAGADTEAFF.

In the case of this clone: Distinct nucleotide sequences in the sample also encode this CDR3. The chain joins TRBV13 to TRBJ2-5; D gene ambiguous. Trimming left V 1 base short and J 3 bases short, with 6 bases between. The CDR3 is 13 amino acids. Germline CDR1 and CDR2: PRHDT and FYEKMQ (reference sequence). The CDR3 loop reads CASSLDLEETQYF. The CDR3 coding sequence is TGTGCCAGCAGCTTAGATCTAGAAGAGACCCAGTACTTC.

V usage is TRBV2 and J usage is TRBJ2-7; the D gene could be TRBD1 or TRBD2 (7 bases each). V was clipped by 7 bases and J by 6 bases, with 16 bases between them. Germline CDR1 is SNHLY and CDR2 is FYNNEI. CDR3 size: 13 residues. Here the CDR3 reads CASKRTRQGEQYF. In nucleotides, the CDR3 is TGTGCCAGCAAGAGGACTAGACAGGGCGAGCAGTACTTC.

The V and J genes are TRBV27 and TRBJ2-1; 7 bases align to TRBD1. The CDR3 has 12 residues. V was clipped by 6 bases and J by 15 bases; unmatched bases: 11. The germline V gene encodes CDR1 MNHEY and CDR2 SMNVEV (reference sequence). The CDR3 DNA is TGTGCCAGCAGCCAAGACAGGGTGGAAAGGTTCTTC. Translation: CASSQDRVERFF.

The rearrangement joins TRBV4-1 to TRBJ1-3; D is unclear. Germline V gene lookup returns CDR1 MGHRA and CDR2 YSYEKL. V gave up 1 base and J gave up 8 bases, with 21 bases separating them. The CDR3 contains 17 residues. CDR3 region: CASSQVRLPTPGDTIYF. CDR3 nucleotide sequence: TGCGCCAGCAGCCAAGTCAGACTCCCAACGCCGGGAGACACCATATATTTT.

V and J are TRBV6-5 and TRBJ2-7; 7 bases are shared with TRBD2. J was trimmed by 2 bases and V by 6 bases; bases with no gene match: 10. Germline V gene data show CDR1 as MNHEY and CDR2 as SVGAGI. This CDR3 has 15 residues. CDR3 nucleotide sequence: TGTGCCAGCAGCCCCTCGACTAGCAACACCTACGAGCAGTACTTC. Protein: CASSPSTSNTYEQYF.

The rearrangement joins TRBV11-2 to TRBJ2-5; 15 bases line up with TRBD2. The CDR3 loop spans 18 amino acids. The germline gives CDR1 SGHAT, CDR2 FQNNGV. V was pared by 5 bases and J by 7 bases, with 14 bases of the junction left unmatched. DNA for the CDR3: TGTGCCAGCAGCATCTGGACTAGCGGGAGGGCCGGGGGCGTGACCCAGTACTTC. Translated, it gives CASSIWTSGRAGGVTQYF.

The rearrangement uses TRBV7-9 and TRBJ2-1, with D unclear. Per the germline V gene, CDR1 is SEHNR and CDR2 is FQNEAQ (reference sequence). With 1 base removed from V and 2 bases from J, the gap between germline ends came to 9 bases. This CDR3 region has 15 residues. The CDR3, as DNA: TGTGCCAGCAGCTTAGTTCGGGCCGCCTACAATGAGCAGTTCTTC. It specifies CASSLVRAAYNEQFF.

J is TRBJ1-2 and V is TRBV19, with unresolved D. The ends were cut back, 1 base at V and 1 base at J, with 10 bases in the middle. The germline gives CDR1 LNHDA, CDR2 SQIVND (reference sequence). The CDR3 covers 15 residues. The CDR3 spells CASSIGSADNYGYTF. The CDR3 DNA reads as TGTGCCAGTAGTATAGGTTCGGCGGATAACTATGGCTACACCTTC.

The V and J genes are TRBV14 and TRBJ2-7; TRBD1 matches 8 bases. The germline CDR1 and CDR2 sequences are SGHDN and FVKESK. This CDR3 is 15 amino acids long. The V and J ends lost 2 bases and 3 bases, in that order; junction bases with no gene match: 6. The CDR3 sequence is CASSQTTGAVYEQYF. For the CDR3, the DNA is TGTGCCAGCAGCCAAACGACAGGGGCCGTCTACGAGCAGTACTTC.

The chain combines TRBV19 with TRBJ2-1; 8 bases line up with TRBD1. The ends lost 2 bases at V and 10 bases at J; junction bases unmatched: 13. This CDR3 has 16 residues. CDR1 and CDR2 from the germline V gene are LNHDA and SQIVND (reference sequence). CDR3 loop: CASSISPGTGFGEQFF. DNA for the CDR3: TGTGCCAGTAGTATAAGTCCCGGGACAGGATTCGGGGAGCAGTTCTTC.

DNA of the CDR3: TGTGCCAGCAGTTACCCGCTAGCTTATGAGCAGTTCTTC. It encodes CASSYPLAYEQFF. The chain is built from TRBV6-6 and TRBJ2-1, with D tentatively TRBD2 (5 bases). Germline V gene lookup returns CDR1 MNHNY and CDR2 SVGAGI (reference sequence). Trimming left V 2 bases short and J 8 bases short, with 10 bases between. The CDR3 has 13 amino acids.